The present entry profiles one TCR beta chain with its context. Its specificity is unknown. This entry is derived from a study of T cell repertoires in cytomegalovirus infection. Study details: CMV epitopes in the study were HLA-C-restricted (recently identified) and HLA-B-restricted (well studied).

Each CDR3 protein gets one entry after TCRdb re-called the reads with MiXCR. The sample has 680,000 or so distinct CDR3 sequences; around 31% are singletons. This CDR3 is built from 12 residues. The germline V and J ends were trimmed by 9 bases and 3 bases, with 12 bases remaining between them. Germline V CDR1 and CDR2: LNHNV, YYDKDF (reference sequence). The sequencing used cultured PBMCs, collected from culture after CMV antigen stimulation. The clonotype was recovered from a human donor in good health (CMV status not recorded). Some clones in this sample may be carry-over from other donors' samples. V gene TRBV15 combines with J gene TRBJ2-7; D gene unclear. CDR3: CATRNLDYEQYF. The CDR3 region has the DNA TGTGCCACGCGGAACCTCGACTACGAGCAGTACTTC.